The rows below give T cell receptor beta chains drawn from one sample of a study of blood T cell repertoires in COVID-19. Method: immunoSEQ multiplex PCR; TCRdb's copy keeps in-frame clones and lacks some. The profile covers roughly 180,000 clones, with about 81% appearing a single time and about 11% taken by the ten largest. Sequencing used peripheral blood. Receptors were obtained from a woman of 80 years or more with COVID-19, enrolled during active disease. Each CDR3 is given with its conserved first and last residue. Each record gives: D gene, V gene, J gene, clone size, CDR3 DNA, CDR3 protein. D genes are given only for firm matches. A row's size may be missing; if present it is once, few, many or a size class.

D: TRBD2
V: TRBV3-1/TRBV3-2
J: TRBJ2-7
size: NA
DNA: TGTGCCAGCAGCTGGGGACTAGCGGGTTTTTACGAGCAGTACTTC
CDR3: CASSWGLAGFYEQYF

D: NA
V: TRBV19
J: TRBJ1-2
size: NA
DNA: TGTGCCAGTAGTATTGTAAGCGGCTACTCTAACTATGGCTACACCTTC
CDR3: CASSIVSGYSNYGYTF

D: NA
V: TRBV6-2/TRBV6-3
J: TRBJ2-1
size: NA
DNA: TGTGCCAGCAGCTCCGACAGGTACAATGAGCAGTTCTTC
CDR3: CASSSDRYNEQFF

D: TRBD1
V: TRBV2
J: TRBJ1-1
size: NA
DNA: TGTGCCAGCACCGGACAGGGAGATGGGCTTAAGAACACTGAAGCTTTCTTT
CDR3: CASTGQGDGLKNTEAFF

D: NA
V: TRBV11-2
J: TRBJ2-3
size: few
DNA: TGTGCCAGCAGCTTAGCGGGTTCGAGAGATACGCAGTATTTT
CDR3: CASSLAGSRDTQYF

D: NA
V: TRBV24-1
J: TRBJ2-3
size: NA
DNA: TGTGCCACCAGGGACAGAGACACAGATACGCAGTATTTT
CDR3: CATRDRDTDTQYF

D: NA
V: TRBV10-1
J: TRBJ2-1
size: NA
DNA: TGCGCCAGCAGTGAGCGGCGAGGGATCGGTGAGCAGTTCTTC
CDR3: CASSERRGIGEQFF

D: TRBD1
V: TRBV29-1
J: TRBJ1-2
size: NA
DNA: TGCAGCGTTGAAGTTTATCGGCAGGGGGGTGATGGCTACACCTTC
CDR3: CSVEVYRQGGDGYTF

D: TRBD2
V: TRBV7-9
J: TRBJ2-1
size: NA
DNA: TGTGCCAGCAGCAAACAGGAGATTAAGCGGGAGGGCCCCTACAATGAGCAGTTCTTC
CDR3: CASSKQEIKREGPYNEQFF

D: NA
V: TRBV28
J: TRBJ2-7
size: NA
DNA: TGTGCCAGCAGTTTTTCGGGGGTCGTCTACGAGCAGTACTTC
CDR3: CASSFSGVVYEQYF

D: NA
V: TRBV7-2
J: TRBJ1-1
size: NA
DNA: TGTGCCAGCAGTCCCATCGGGGGACGATCTGAAGCTTTCTTT
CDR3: CASSPIGGRSEAFF

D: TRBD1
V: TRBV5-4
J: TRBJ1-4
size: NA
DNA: TGTGCCAGCAGCTTAGGGGCGGGACAGGGGGCTGAAAAACTGTTTTTT
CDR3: CASSLGAGQGAEKLFF

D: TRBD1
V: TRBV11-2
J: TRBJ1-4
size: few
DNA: TGTGCCAGCAGCTTAGTCCCCCAGGGGGAACTGTTTTTT
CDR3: CASSLVPQGELFF

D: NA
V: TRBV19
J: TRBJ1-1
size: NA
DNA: TGTGCCAGTACCCGAGGGAGTACTGAAGCTTTCTTT
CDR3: CASTRGSTEAFF

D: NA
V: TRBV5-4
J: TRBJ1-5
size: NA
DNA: TGTGCCAGCAGCCCTGCACCCAGGGATCAGCCCCAGCATTTT
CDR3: CASSPAPRDQPQHF

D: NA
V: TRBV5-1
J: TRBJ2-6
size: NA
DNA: TGCGCCAGCAGCTTGTGGCACAGTTTTTCCTCTGGGGCCAACGTCCTGACTTTC
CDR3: CASSLWHSFSSGANVLTF

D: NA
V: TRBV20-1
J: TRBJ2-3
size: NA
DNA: TGCAGTGCTAGTTGGACTCCGAGACGCACAGATACGCAGTATTTT
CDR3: CSASWTPRRTDTQYF

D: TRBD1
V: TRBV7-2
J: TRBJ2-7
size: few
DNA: TGTGCCAGCAGCTTGGACAGGGCCACCTACGAGCAGTACTTC
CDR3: CASSLDRATYEQYF

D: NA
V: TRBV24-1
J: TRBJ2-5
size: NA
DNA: TGTGCCACCAGTGATAACGGTAGGACTATGCAGACCCAGTACTTC
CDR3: CATSDNGRTMQTQYF

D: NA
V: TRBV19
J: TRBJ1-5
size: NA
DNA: TGTGCCAGTAGTATCAGGGATAGCAATCAGCCCCAGCATTTT
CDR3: CASSIRDSNQPQHF